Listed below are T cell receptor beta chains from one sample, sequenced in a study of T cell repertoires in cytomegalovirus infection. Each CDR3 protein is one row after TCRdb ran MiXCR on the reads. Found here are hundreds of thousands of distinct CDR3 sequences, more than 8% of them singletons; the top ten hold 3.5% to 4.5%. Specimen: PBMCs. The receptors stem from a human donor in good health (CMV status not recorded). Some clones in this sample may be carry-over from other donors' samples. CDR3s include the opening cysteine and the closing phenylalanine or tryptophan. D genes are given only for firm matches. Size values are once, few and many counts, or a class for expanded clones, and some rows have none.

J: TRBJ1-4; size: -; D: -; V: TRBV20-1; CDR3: CSAIDSGIEKLFF; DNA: TGCAGTGCGATAGACTCGGGTATTGAAAAACTGTTTTTT
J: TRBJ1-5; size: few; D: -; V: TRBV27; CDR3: CASSLSQLQPQHF; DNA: TGTGCCAGCAGTTTATCGCAGCTTCAGCCCCAGCATTTT
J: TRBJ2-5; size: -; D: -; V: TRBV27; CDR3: CASSPGGLQETQYF; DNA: TGTGCCAGCAGCCCAGGGGGACTCCAAGAGACCCAGTACTTC
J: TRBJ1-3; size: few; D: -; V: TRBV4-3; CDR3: CASSQEHLSGNTIYF; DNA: TGCGCCAGCAGCCAAGAACATCTCTCTGGAAACACCATATATTTT
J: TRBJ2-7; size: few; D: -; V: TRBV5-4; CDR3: CASSRDRGEQYF; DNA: TGTGCCAGCAGCCGGGACCGGGGCGAGCAGTACTTC
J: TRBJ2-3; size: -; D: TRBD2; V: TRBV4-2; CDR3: CASRVSGGGSTDTQYF; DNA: TGTGCCAGCAGGGTCAGTGGCGGGGGTAGCACAGATACGCAGTATTTT
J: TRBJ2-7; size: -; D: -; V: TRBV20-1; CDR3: CSARGQAWEQYF; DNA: TGCAGTGCTAGAGGACAGGCCTGGGAGCAGTACTTC
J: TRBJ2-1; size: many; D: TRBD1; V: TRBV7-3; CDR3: CASSPGGRANEQFF; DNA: TGTGCCAGCAGCCCAGGGGGCAGGGCAAATGAGCAGTTCTTC
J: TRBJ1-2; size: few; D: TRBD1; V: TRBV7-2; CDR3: CASRRTGAGGYTF; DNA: TGTGCCAGCAGAAGGACAGGGGCCGGTGGCTACACCTTC
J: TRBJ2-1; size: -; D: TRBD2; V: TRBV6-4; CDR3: CASSDEGGRPYNEQFF; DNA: TGTGCCAGCAGTGACGAGGGCGGGAGACCCTACAATGAGCAGTTCTTC
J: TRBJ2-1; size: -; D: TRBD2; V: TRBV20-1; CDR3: CSATSGRGNEQFF; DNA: TGCAGTGCAACTAGCGGGAGGGGTAATGAGCAGTTCTTC
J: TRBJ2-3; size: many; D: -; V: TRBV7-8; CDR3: CASRQHLRRGLADTQYF; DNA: TGTGCCAGCAGACAACACCTGAGGAGGGGGCTTGCAGATACGCAGTATTTT
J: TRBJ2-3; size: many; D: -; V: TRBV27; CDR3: CASSLARSDTQYF; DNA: TGTGCCAGCAGTTTGGCGAGATCGGATACGCAGTATTTT
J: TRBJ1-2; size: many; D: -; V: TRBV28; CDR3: CASSLGRGYSYGYTF; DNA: TGTGCCAGCAGTTTGGGTCGGGGTTACAGCTATGGCTACACCTTC
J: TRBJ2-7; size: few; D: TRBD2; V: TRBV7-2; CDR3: CASSFQAGNSYEQYF; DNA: TGTGCCAGCAGCTTCCAAGCGGGAAACTCCTACGAGCAGTACTTC
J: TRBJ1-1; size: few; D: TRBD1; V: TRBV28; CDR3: CASRQWTGGLTEAFF; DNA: TGTGCCAGCAGACAATGGACAGGGGGCCTCACTGAAGCTTTCTTT
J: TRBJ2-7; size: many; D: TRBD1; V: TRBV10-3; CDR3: CAISESDRGYEQYF; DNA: TGTGCCATCAGTGAGTCGGACAGGGGCTACGAGCAGTACTTC
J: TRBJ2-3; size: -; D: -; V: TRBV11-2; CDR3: CASSLGVAATDTQYF; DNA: TGTGCCAGCAGCTTAGGGGTAGCGGCCACAGATACGCAGTATTTT
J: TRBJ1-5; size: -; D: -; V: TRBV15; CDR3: CATQQGRGQPQHF; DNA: TGTGCCACCCAACAGGGACGAGGTCAGCCCCAGCATTTT
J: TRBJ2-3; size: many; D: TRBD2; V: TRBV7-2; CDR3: CASSRIATSGNPDTQYF; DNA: TGTGCCAGCAGCCGAATCGCGACTAGCGGGAACCCAGATACGCAGTATTTT
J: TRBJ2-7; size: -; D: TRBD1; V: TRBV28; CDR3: CASRRQGRSYEQYF; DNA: TGTGCCAGCAGGAGACAGGGACGCTCCTACGAGCAGTACTTC
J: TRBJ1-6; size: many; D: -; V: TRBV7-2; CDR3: CASSMDGRENSPLHF; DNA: TGTGCCAGCAGCATGGACGGCAGGGAGAATTCACCCCTCCACTTT
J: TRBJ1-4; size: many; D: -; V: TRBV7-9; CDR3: CASSGGGDTDEKLFF; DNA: TGTGCCAGCAGTGGGGGTGGGGACACGGACGAAAAACTGTTTTTT
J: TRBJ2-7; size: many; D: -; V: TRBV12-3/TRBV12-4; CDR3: CASTKGGGYEQYF; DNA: TGTGCCAGCACCAAAGGAGGCGGATACGAGCAGTACTTC
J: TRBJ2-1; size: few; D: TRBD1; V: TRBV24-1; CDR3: CATSDLRGTGKEEQFF; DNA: TGTGCCACCAGTGATTTGCGAGGGACAGGGAAAGAAGAGCAGTTCTTC
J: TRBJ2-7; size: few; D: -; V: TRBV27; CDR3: CASSLLYSSSYEQYF; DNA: TGTGCCAGCAGTTTATTGTACAGCAGCTCCTACGAGCAGTACTTC
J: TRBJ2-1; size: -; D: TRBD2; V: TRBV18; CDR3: CASSPSSGGNRYNEQFF; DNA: TGTGCCAGCTCACCTTCGAGCGGGGGAAATCGCTACAATGAGCAGTTCTTC
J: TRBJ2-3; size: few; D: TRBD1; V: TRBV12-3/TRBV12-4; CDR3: CASSPSTGSTDTQYF; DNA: TGTGCCAGCAGTCCTTCGACAGGGAGCACAGATACGCAGTATTTT
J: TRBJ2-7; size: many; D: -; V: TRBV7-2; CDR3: CASSLGSAGRFFYEQYF; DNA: TGTGCCAGCAGCCTTGGCTCTGCCGGGAGATTTTTCTACGAGCAGTACTTC
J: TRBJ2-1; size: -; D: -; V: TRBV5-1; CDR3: CASSSSSRERYNEQFF; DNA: TGCGCCAGCAGCTCCAGCTCCCGGGAGAGGTACAATGAGCAGTTCTTC
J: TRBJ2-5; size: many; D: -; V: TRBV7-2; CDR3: CASSLIGGPRQETQYF; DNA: TGTGCCAGCAGCTTAATCGGGGGGCCCCGTCAAGAGACCCAGTACTTC
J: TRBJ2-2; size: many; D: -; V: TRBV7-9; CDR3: CASSLFGVENTGELFF; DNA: TGTGCCAGCAGCTTGTTCGGGGTAGAGAACACCGGGGAGCTGTTTTTT
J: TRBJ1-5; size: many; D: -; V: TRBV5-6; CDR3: CASSSRQNQPQHF; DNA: TGTGCCAGCAGCTCCAGGCAGAATCAGCCCCAGCATTTT
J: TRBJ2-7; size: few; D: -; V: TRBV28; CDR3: CASSLGGVRTYEQYF; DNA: TGTGCCAGCAGTTTAGGAGGGGTCAGAACCTACGAGCAGTACTTC
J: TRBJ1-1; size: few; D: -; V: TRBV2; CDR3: CASRQGSLSGTEAFF; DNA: TGTGCCAGCAGGCAGGGTTCTCTGTCCGGGACTGAAGCTTTCTTT
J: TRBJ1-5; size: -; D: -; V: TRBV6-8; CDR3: CASVAEVWGNQPQHF; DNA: TGTGCCAGCGTGGCGGAGGTTTGGGGCAATCAGCCCCAGCATTTT
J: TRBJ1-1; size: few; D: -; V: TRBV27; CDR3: CASFRNTEAFF; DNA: TGTGCCAGCTTCAGGAACACTGAAGCTTTCTTT
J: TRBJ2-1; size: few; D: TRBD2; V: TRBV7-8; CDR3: CASSSRRGGHNEQFF; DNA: TGTGCCAGCAGCTCCCGCCGGGGGGGGCACAATGAGCAGTTCTTC
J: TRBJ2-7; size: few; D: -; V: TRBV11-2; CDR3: CASSYQTIQYF; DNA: TGTGCCAGCAGCTACCAAACGATTCAGTACTTC